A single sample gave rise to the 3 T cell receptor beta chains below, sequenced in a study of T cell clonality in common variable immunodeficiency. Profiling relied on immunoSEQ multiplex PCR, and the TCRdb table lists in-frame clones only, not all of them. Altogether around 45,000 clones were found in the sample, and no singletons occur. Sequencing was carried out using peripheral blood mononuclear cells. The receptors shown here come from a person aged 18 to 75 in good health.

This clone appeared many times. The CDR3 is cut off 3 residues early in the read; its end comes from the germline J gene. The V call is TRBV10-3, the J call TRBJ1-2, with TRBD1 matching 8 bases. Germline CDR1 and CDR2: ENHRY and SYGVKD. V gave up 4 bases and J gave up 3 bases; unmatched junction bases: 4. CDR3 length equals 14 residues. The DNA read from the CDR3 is TGTGCCATCAGTGGGTCAGGGGGCTACTATGGC. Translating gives CAISGSGGYYG. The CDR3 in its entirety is CAISGSGGYYGYTF.

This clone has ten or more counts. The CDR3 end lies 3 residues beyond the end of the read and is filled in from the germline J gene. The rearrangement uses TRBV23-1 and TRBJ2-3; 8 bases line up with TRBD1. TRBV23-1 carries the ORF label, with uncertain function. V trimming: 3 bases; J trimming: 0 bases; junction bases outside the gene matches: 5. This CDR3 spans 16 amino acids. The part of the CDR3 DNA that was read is TGCGCCAGCAGTCACCCGGACAGGGTTAGCACAGATACG. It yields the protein CASSHPDRVSTDT. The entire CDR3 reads CASSHPDRVSTDTQYF.

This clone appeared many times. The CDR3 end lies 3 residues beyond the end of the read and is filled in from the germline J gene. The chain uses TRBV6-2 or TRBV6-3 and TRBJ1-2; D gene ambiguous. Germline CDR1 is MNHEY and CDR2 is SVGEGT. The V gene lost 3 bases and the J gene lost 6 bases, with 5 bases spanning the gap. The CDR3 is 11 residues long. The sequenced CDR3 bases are TGTGCCAGCAGTTATAGAAATGGC. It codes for CASSYRNG. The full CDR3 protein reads CASSYRNGYTF.